The 15 T cell receptor beta chains below come from one sample, sequenced in a study of T cell repertoires in cytomegalovirus infection. TCRdb itself ran the reads through MiXCR, one entry per CDR3 protein. Among under 200,000 distinct CDR3 sequences listed, about 20% were seen once. No antigens are known for them. The sample was CD8+ T cells from cultured PBMCs, taken from culture after CMV antigen stimulation. The receptor set was obtained from a human donor in good health (CMV status not recorded). Some clones in this sample may be carry-over from other donors' samples.

This clonotype was observed a handful of times. The gene calls are TRBV6-5 and TRBJ1-2; 9 nucleotides match TRBD1. V shed 2 bases and J 7 bases; nucleotides not matched to a gene: 11. The CDR3 runs 16 residues. The V gene's germline CDR1 is MNHEY and CDR2 SVGAGI. The CDR3 DNA reads as TGTGCCAGCAGTTACCCCGGACAGGGGTCTATGGGTGGCTACACCTTC. This codes for CASSYPGQGSMGGYTF.

The rearrangement joins TRBV11-2 to TRBJ2-1, with TRBD1 identical over 7 bases. The germline gives CDR1 SGHAT, CDR2 FQNNGV. There are 15 residues in the CDR3. The trim removed 5 bases at V and 2 bases at J, leaving 6 bases unmatched. Written as DNA, the CDR3 is TGTGCCAGCAGCCCAGGACAGGCTGCCTACAATGAGCAGTTCTTC. It specifies CASSPGQAAYNEQFF.

This chain joins TRBV4-2 and TRBJ2-3; 12 nucleotides line up with TRBD1. The J segment lost 4 bases and the V segment lost 4 bases, leaving 3 bases of the junction unmatched. CDR3 length: 15 residues. Per germline, CDR1 LGHNA and CDR2 YNFKEQ. This CDR3 is CASSPGTGGADTQYF. DNA of the CDR3: TGTGCCAGCAGCCCCGGGACAGGGGGCGCAGATACGCAGTATTTT.

The V and J genes are TRBV6-1 and TRBJ1-5, with D uncertain. V lost 7 bases to trimming and J lost 4 bases, with 20 bases between them. The CDR3 runs 16 residues. Germline-derived CDR1 and CDR2 are MNHNS and SASEGT. The CDR3 nucleotides read TGTGCCAGCATCGGGATGAATTCCGAGGTGAATCAGCCCCAGCATTTT. Translating gives CASIGMNSEVNQPQHF.

The rearrangement joins TRBV7-8 to TRBJ1-5; D is possibly TRBD1 (5 bases). Germline CDR1 is SGHVS and CDR2 is FQNEAQ. This CDR3 comprises 16 residues. Trimming cost V 1 base and J 3 bases, with 13 bases left between them. CDR3 residues: CASSLGPGPDNQPQHF. For the CDR3, the DNA is TGTGCCAGCAGCTTAGGGCCGGGGCCCGACAATCAGCCCCAGCATTTT.

The chain has TRBV25-1 and TRBJ2-7; possibly TRBD1 or TRBD2 for D (5 bases each). The CDR3 runs 12 residues. CDR1 and CDR2 (germline): MGHDK, SYGVNS. V lost 4 bases, J lost 4 bases, and 8 bases lay in between. The CDR3 reads CASSGDGYEQYF. Written as DNA, the CDR3 is TGTGCCAGCAGTGGGGACGGATACGAGCAGTACTTC.

This chain connects TRBV9 to TRBJ2-1, with TRBD1 matching 10 bases. The germline V gene has CDR1 SGDLS and CDR2 YYNGEE. The CDR3 has 14 amino acids. V shed 4 bases and J 8 bases; nucleotides not matched to a gene: 6. CDR3 loop: CASSPRQGADEQFF. In nucleotides, the CDR3 is TGTGCCAGCAGCCCGCGACAGGGGGCCGATGAGCAGTTCTTC.

The CDR3 sequence: CASSPLQEGTTDTQYF. In DNA form, the CDR3 reads TGTGCCAGCAGTCCGCTACAGGAGGGGACCACAGATACGCAGTATTTT. V and J are TRBV7-9 and TRBJ2-3; tentative D call: TRBD2 (6 bases). There are 16 residues in the CDR3. The germline V gene has CDR1 SEHNR and CDR2 FQNEAQ (reference sequence). Trimming shortened V by 6 bases and J by 2 bases, and 18 bases separated the two germline ends.

The rearrangement joins TRBV9 to TRBJ2-3, with D possibly matching TRBD2 (5 bases). V lost 5 bases to trimming and J lost 1 base, with 14 bases between them. Per the germline V gene, CDR1 is SGDLS and CDR2 is YYNGEE. The CDR3 runs to 15 residues. The chain's CDR3 is CASRSAVDGTDTQYF. The CDR3 DNA follows: TGTGCCAGCAGATCAGCGGTAGACGGCACAGATACGCAGTATTTT.

Many counts were recorded for this clonotype. The chain carries TRBV7-2 and TRBJ2-3; 8 nucleotides match TRBD1. Germline V gives CDR1 SGHTA, CDR2 FQGNSA. The J segment lost 5 bases and the V segment lost 5 bases, leaving 9 bases of the junction unmatched. CDR3 length: 15 residues. The CDR3 DNA is TGTGCCAGCAGCATGCGTCGACAGGGGCAAGATACGCAGTATTTT. Residues: CASSMRRQGQDTQYF.

This clonotype has a handful of counts. The gene calls are TRBV7-2 and TRBJ2-7; D possibly uses TRBD1 or TRBD2 (6 bases each). Germline CDR1 is SGHTA and CDR2 is FQGNSA. The CDR3 sequence is 15 residues long. The V end was cut by 0 bases, the J end by 6 bases, with 15 bases between. Here the CDR3 reads CASSLAGGSSAEQYF. The CDR3 DNA follows: TGTGCCAGCAGCTTAGCGGGGGGCTCCTCGGCCGAGCAGTACTTC.

This clonotype was observed a few times. The chain links TRBV28 to TRBJ2-5; 7 bases are shared with TRBD2. This CDR3 has 12 residues. V lost 2 bases and J lost 9; bases outside the gene matches: 3. Germline V gene lookup returns CDR1 MDHEN and CDR2 SYDVKM. The DNA for the CDR3 is TGTGCCAGCAGTTTAGCGGGGAGGGCCCAGTACTTC. It is translated as CASSLAGRAQYF.

The chain links TRBV4-1 to TRBJ1-4; weak D call: TRBD1 (5 bases). Trimming stripped 0 bases from V and 2 bases from J, with 13 bases between. The germline V gene encodes CDR1 MGHRA and CDR2 YSYEKL. The CDR3 consists of 17 residues. Here the CDR3 DNA reads TGCGCCAGCAGCCAAGATCTCAGGGCAGTTACTAATGAAAAACTGTTTTTT. It codes for CASSQDLRAVTNEKLFF.

On this clonotype itself: The junction departs from the called germline gene at one end, perhaps through a read error. The rearrangement links TRBV6-2 or TRBV6-3 to TRBJ1-1, with D perhaps matching TRBD1 (5 bases). This CDR3 has 14 amino acids. Per the germline V gene, CDR1 is MNHEY and CDR2 is SVGEGT. The CDR3 DNA sequence: TGTGCCCGCAGCGGTGCGGGGGGGACCACTGAAGCTTTCTTT. Translating gives CARSGAGGTTEAFF.

The rearrangement joins TRBV10-3 to TRBJ2-5; 10 bases are a match to TRBD2. The V gene end was trimmed by 7 bases and the J gene end by 1 base; junction bases not matched to a gene: 6. The CDR3 sequence is 15 residues long. The V gene's germline CDR1 is ENHRY and CDR2 SYGVKD. CDR3 loop: CAIMAASGGQETQYF. The CDR3 bases are TGTGCCATCATGGCGGCTAGCGGGGGCCAAGAGACCCAGTACTTC.